A single sample gave rise to the 25 T cell receptor beta chains below, sequenced in a study of blood T cells in healthy people across ages. Sample-barcoded 5' priming and a J-beta primer mix drove a second PCR of 7 to 11 cycles. TCRdb passed the 5' RACE reads through MiXCR, listing each CDR3 protein once. This sample has around 850,000 distinct CDR3 sequences, with about 37% found just once. Source material: blood. The receptor source for this set is a man younger than 30 in good health.

The rearrangement uses TRBV7-9 and TRBJ2-1; weak D call: TRBD1 (5 bases). The V end lost 5 bases, the J end lost 12 bases, and 17 bases lay between the germline ends. Germline V lookup: CDR1 SEHNR, CDR2 FQNEAQ (reference sequence). The CDR3 sequence is 13 residues long. The CDR3 sequence is CASSDKGEWAQFF. The CDR3 nucleotides read TGTGCCAGCAGCGACAAAGGGGAATGGGCGCAGTTCTTC.

To note about this clonotype: A read error is possible here, since a much larger clone lies one base away. The V and J genes are TRBV12-3 or TRBV12-4 and TRBJ2-3; no clear D. The CDR3 runs to 14 residues. The CDR3 loop reads CASLDKTITDTRYF. The CDR3 bases are TGTGCCAGTCTAGACAAAACCATCACAGATACGCGGTATTTT.

This sequence joins TRBV4-3 and TRBJ1-1; a possible D gene is TRBD1 (6 bases). The CDR3 covers 16 residues. The germline V gene encodes CDR1 LGHNA and CDR2 YSLEER. The V end lost 0 bases, the J end lost 1 base, and 12 bases lay between the germline ends. DNA for the CDR3: TGCGCCAGCAGCCAAGATGGACAGCCCGGGAACACTGAAGCTTTCTTT. Translation: CASSQDGQPGNTEAFF.

This clonotype has just a few counts. V and J are TRBV7-3 and TRBJ2-2; 8 bases match TRBD1. The CDR3 runs 14 residues. Trimming took 5 bases from V and 3 from J; bases not matched to a gene: 2. Germline loops: CDR1 SGHTA, CDR2 FQGTGA. CDR3 coding DNA: TGTGCCAGCAGCGACAGGGGTGACACCGGGGAGCTGTTTTTT. This sequence encodes CASSDRGDTGELFF.

V usage is TRBV4-2 and J usage is TRBJ2-1; TRBD2 matches at 8 bases. The germline V gene has CDR1 LGHNA and CDR2 YNFKEQ. Trimming removed 4 bases from V and 8 bases from J; junction bases left unmatched: 10. This CDR3 has 15 residues. CDR3 sequence: CASSPLAGAGDEQFF. CDR3 coding DNA: TGTGCCAGCAGCCCGCTAGCGGGCGCCGGGGATGAGCAGTTCTTC.

The chain uses TRBV3-1 and TRBJ2-1, with 9 bases matching TRBD2. The CDR3 is 18 residues long. Germline trimming cut 3 bases from V and 4 bases from J; bases unmatched to any gene: 13. The germline V gene has CDR1 LGHDT and CDR2 YNNKEL (reference sequence). CDR3 region: CASSHPGTSQATYNEQFF. DNA of the CDR3: TGTGCCAGCAGCCACCCCGGGACTAGCCAAGCAACATACAATGAGCAGTTCTTC.

V is TRBV6-5 and J is TRBJ2-5; no clear D gene. The CDR3 covers 15 residues. CDR1 is MNHEY and CDR2 is SVGAGI in the germline V gene. V shed 6 bases and J shed 0 bases, with 14 bases lying between them. CDR3 DNA sequence: TGTGCCAGCAGGGAAAGAGTGAACTACCAAGAGACCCAGTACTTC. Encoded protein: CASRERVNYQETQYF.

About this clonotype itself: This sequence may be a read error, since a much larger clone differs from it by one base. The chain couples TRBV4-3 to TRBJ2-5; no firm D call. Germline loops: CDR1 LGHNA, CDR2 YSLEER. V was clipped by 1 base and J by 6 bases, with 12 bases between them. The CDR3 is 14 amino acids. The CDR3 region is CASSQGPGQKTQYF. For the CDR3, the DNA is TGCGCCAGCAGCCAAGGACCCGGGCAGAAGACCCAGTACTTC.

The table lists this clonotype with many counts. V usage is TRBV12-3 or TRBV12-4 and J usage is TRBJ2-3, with TRBD2 matching 7 bases. CDR3 length: 15 amino acids. Trimming removed 5 bases from V and 5 bases from J; junction bases left unmatched: 10. Here the CDR3 reads CASSLGASGLDTQYF. The CDR3 DNA reads as TGTGCCAGCAGTCTAGGGGCTAGCGGATTAGATACGCAGTATTTT.

This clonotype was counted once. The rearrangement uses TRBV2 and TRBJ2-1; D might be TRBD1 (6 bases). The DNA end favors TRBJ2-7, so the J call may be wrong. CDR1 is SNHLY and CDR2 is FYNNEI in the germline V gene. The CDR3 totals 16 residues. The CDR3 region has the DNA TGTGCCAGCAGATCCAGGGGCCGCAGCTCCTACAATGAGCAGTACTTC. The encoded protein is CASRSRGRSSYNEQYF.

In this sample, this clonotype turned up once. The V gene is TRBV12-3 or TRBV12-4, the J gene TRBJ1-3; D remains ambiguous. Trimming left V 6 bases short and J 4 bases short, with 7 bases between. CDR3 length equals 12 residues. The CDR3 spells CASSRQGNTIYF. DNA for the CDR3: TGTGCCAGCAGCCGCCAGGGAAACACCATATATTTT.

This clonotype has only a few counts. This chain joins TRBV28 and TRBJ2-5; tentatively, D is TRBD1 or TRBD2 (5 bases each). Looked up from germline, CDR1 is MDHEN and CDR2 is SYDVKM. The CDR3 sequence is 17 residues long. V was pared by 1 base and J by 1 base, with 16 bases between. CDR3 sequence reads: CASSLLGLRGRQETQYF. CDR3 nucleotides: TGTGCCAGCAGTTTATTAGGACTCCGGGGACGCCAAGAGACCCAGTACTTC.

This clonotype was counted a single time. The chain employs TRBV18 and TRBJ1-4, with 7 bases fitting TRBD1. Germline V CDR1 and CDR2: KGHSH, LQKENI. J was trimmed by 4 bases and V by 3 bases; bases with no gene match: 2. The CDR3 totals 14 residues. This chain's CDR3 is CASSPRDSNEKLFF. Here the CDR3 DNA reads TGTGCCAGCTCACCCCGGGACAGTAATGAAAAACTGTTTTTT. Filled out from reference TRBV18 and TRBJ1-4, the complete variable domain reads NAGVMQNPRHLVRRRGQEARLRCSPMKGHSHVYWYRQLPEEGLKFMVYLQKENIIDESGMPKERFSAEFPKEGPSILRIQQVVRGDSAAYFCASSPRDSNEKLFFGSGTQLSVL.

The chain recombines TRBV27 with TRBJ1-2; 8 positions match TRBD1. The CDR3 covers 16 residues. Germline CDR1 is MNHEY and CDR2 is SMNVEV (reference sequence). The ends lost 4 bases at V and 2 bases at J; junction bases unmatched: 9. The CDR3 region has the DNA TGTGCCAGCAGTTCCAGGACAGGGATATTGAACTATGGCTACACCTTC. Its protein is CASSSRTGILNYGYTF.

This clonotype was counted ten times or more. V is TRBV9 and J is TRBJ2-1, with a tentative D call TRBD1 (6 bases). This CDR3 region has 15 residues. Per the germline V gene, CDR1 is SGDLS and CDR2 is YYNGEE. Trimming stripped 6 bases from V and 8 bases from J, with 21 bases between. The CDR3 region is CASTSGPQGFDEQFF. CDR3 in DNA: TGTGCCAGCACCTCCGGGCCACAGGGATTCGATGAGCAGTTCTTC.

This clonotype was recorded a few times. This sequence joins TRBV20-1 and TRBJ1-5; D is perhaps TRBD1 (6 bases). Germline CDR1 is DFQATT and CDR2 is SNEGSKA (reference sequence). V shed 1 base and J shed 2 bases, with 6 bases lying between them. This CDR3 is 13 amino acids long. This chain's CDR3 is CSARAGGNQPQHF. DNA of the CDR3: TGCAGTGCTAGAGCAGGGGGCAATCAGCCCCAGCATTTT.

This clonotype has more than one count but fewer than ten. The V and J genes are TRBV4-3 and TRBJ1-6; D gene ambiguous. V dropped 1 base and J dropped 9 bases, with 10 bases sitting between them. Germline lookup yields CDR1 LGHNA and CDR2 YSLEER. CDR3 length equals 14 residues. The CDR3: CASSQVSSGSPLHF. DNA for the CDR3: TGCGCCAGCAGCCAAGTCTCTAGCGGTTCACCCCTCCACTTT.

The V gene is TRBV4-2, the J gene TRBJ2-5; D gene unclear. Germline V gene sequence: CDR1 LGHNA, CDR2 YNFKEQ. CDR3 length: 13 residues. V was pared by 5 bases and J by 3 bases, with 10 bases between. CDR3 nucleotide sequence: TGTGCCAGCAGCTCGGCGGCAGAAGAGACCCAGTACTTC. Protein sequence: CASSSAAEETQYF.

This clonotype appeared a single time. The CDR3, as DNA: TGCGCCAGCAATACAGGGGGAGCCCAAGAGACCCAGTACTTC. Translated, it gives CASNTGGAQETQYF. The chain employs TRBV5-1 and TRBJ2-5; 8 nucleotides line up with TRBD1. Losses at the gene ends were 6 bases for V and 1 base for J; bases not matched to a gene: 5. This CDR3 is 14 amino acids long. CDR1 and CDR2 (germline): SGHRS, YFSETQ.

The V and J genes are TRBV28 and TRBJ1-2; 7 positions agree with TRBD1. V lost 11 bases to trimming and J lost 7 bases; unmatched junction nucleotides: 10. The CDR3 extends over 12 amino acids. Germline lookup yields CDR1 MDHEN and CDR2 SYDVKM. This CDR3 reads CAAKQGTRGYTF. In DNA form, the CDR3 reads TGTGCCGCAAAACAGGGGACACGTGGCTACACCTTC.

V usage is TRBV6-2 or TRBV6-3 and J usage is TRBJ2-1; tentatively, D is TRBD1 (6 bases). The CDR3 spans 13 residues. V gave up 2 bases and J gave up 12 bases, with 14 bases separating them. Germline lookup yields CDR1 MNHEY and CDR2 SVGEGT. This CDR3 is CASSYIQGLRQFF. The CDR3 coding sequence is TGTGCCAGCAGTTACATTCAGGGGCTGAGGCAGTTCTTC.

As regards this clonotype: This may be a read error, as it is one base from a much larger clone. The chain couples TRBV4-1 to TRBJ1-2; 10 bases are a match to TRBD1. V was clipped by 4 bases and J by 3 bases; unmatched bases: 17. The germline CDR1 and CDR2 sequences are MGHRA and YSYEKL. The CDR3 is made up of 19 amino acids. The CDR3 DNA is TGCGCCAGCAGCCGAGAGAGGACAGGGGGTCGAATTCATGACTATGGCTACACCTTC. Translating it yields CASSRERTGGRIHDYGYTF.

This clonotype was recorded at least ten times. V is TRBV10-3 and J is TRBJ2-7; the D gene is possibly TRBD2 (7 bases). V was trimmed by 7 bases and J by 2 bases, leaving 15 bases between them. The CDR3 sequence is 14 residues long. CDR1 is ENHRY and CDR2 is SYGVKD in the germline V gene. Written as DNA, the CDR3 is TGTGCCATCAAAGAGGCGGGGGCCCCCTACGAGCAGTACTTC. This encodes CAIKEAGAPYEQYF.

This clonotype was seen once. The rearrangement joins TRBV13 to TRBJ2-1, with D unclear. V dropped 1 base and J dropped 7 bases, with 11 bases sitting between them. Per the germline V gene, CDR1 is PRHDT and CDR2 is FYEKMQ (reference sequence). The CDR3 runs 14 residues. CDR3 DNA: TGTGCCAGCAGCTTAGCCCCTTTGGAAAATGAGCAGTTCTTC. It translates to CASSLAPLENEQFF.

This clonotype was counted a few times. The J gene is TRBJ2-1, the V gene TRBV9; a possible D gene is TRBD2 (5 bases). Germline CDR1 and CDR2: SGDLS and YYNGEE. The CDR3 has 12 amino acids. Trimming pared 4 bases from V and 9 bases from J, leaving 11 bases between. CDR3 sequence reads: CASSSADVEQFF. Written as DNA, the CDR3 is TGTGCCAGCAGCTCAGCGGACGTTGAGCAGTTCTTC.